Below, one T cell receptor beta chain is given with its context. This record belongs to a study of blood T cell repertoires in COVID-19. Study-level background: Acute-phase and convalescent COVID-19 samples originated in the United States, Italy and Spain.

The CDR3 is 12 amino acids. The germline gives CDR1 SGHVS, CDR2 FQNEAQ. Trimming shortened V by 2 bases and J by 8 bases, and 9 bases separated the two germline ends. Original methodology: Reference gene primer amplification in the assay estimated nucleated cell counts. Clones were sequenced by immunoSEQ multiplex PCR, and TCRdb holds only the in-frame ones, with some missing. D and trimming were read from the DNA, whereas the V and J calls and clone size are those reported in that table. In the table there are 500,000 to 600,000 clones, roughly 91% of which are singletons. The Seattle site enrolled patients during active infection and followed them longitudinally.

V usage is TRBV7-8 and J usage is TRBJ1-1; a possible D gene is TRBD1 (6 bases). The material sequenced was peripheral blood. This sequence was found in a woman aged 45-59 years with COVID-19, enrolled during active disease. Here the CDR3 reads CASSLSQGEAFF. CDR3 DNA: TGTGCCAGCAGCTTATCCCAGGGGGAAGCTTTCTTT.